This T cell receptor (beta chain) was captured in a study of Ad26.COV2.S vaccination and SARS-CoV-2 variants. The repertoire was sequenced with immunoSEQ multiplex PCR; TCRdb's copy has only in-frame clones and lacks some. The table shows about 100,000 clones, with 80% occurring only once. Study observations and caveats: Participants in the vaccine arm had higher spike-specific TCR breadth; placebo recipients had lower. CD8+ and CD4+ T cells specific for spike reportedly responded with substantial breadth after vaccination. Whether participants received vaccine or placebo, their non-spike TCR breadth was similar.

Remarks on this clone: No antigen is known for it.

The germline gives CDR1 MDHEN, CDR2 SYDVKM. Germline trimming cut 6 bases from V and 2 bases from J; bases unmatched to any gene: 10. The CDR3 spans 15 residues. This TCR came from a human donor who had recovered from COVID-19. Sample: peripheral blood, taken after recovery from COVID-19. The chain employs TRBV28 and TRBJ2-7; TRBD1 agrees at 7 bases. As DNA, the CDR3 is TGTGCCAGCAGCCGACTGGACAGGAGCCCCTACGAGCAGTACTTC. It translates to CASSRLDRSPYEQYF.